These 7 T cell receptor beta chains came from one sample sequenced in a study of CD8 T cells in ankylosing spondylitis. Study-wide results and limits: Among TCR beta sequences, a motif of several highly homologous variants appeared characteristic of ankylosing spondylitis blood.

The antigens these receptors bind are not known. TCRdb fed the 5' RACE reads into MiXCR, producing one record per CDR3 protein. The sample records 500,000 or so distinct CDR3 sequences, about 5.4% being singletons. Sequencing input: blood, either unsorted or a sorted T cell fraction (not recorded which). The source of these receptors is a male donor with ankylosing spondylitis.

This clonotype came up a few times. The rearrangement uses TRBV7-3 and TRBJ2-2; D may match TRBD1 or TRBD2 (5 bases each). The CDR3 is 15 amino acids. Germline V gene lookup returns CDR1 SGHTA and CDR2 FQGTGA. Trimming stripped 5 bases from V and 4 bases from J, with 14 bases between. The CDR3 sequence: CASSIEEGLTGELFF. As DNA, the CDR3 is TGTGCCAGCAGCATCGAAGAGGGGCTCACCGGGGAGCTGTTTTTT.

This clonotype has a count of ten or more. J is TRBJ2-2 and V is TRBV6-1; the D call may be TRBD1 or TRBD2 (5 bases each). Trimming cost V 6 bases and J 1 base, with 12 bases left between them. From germline, CDR1 is MNHNS and CDR2 SASEGT. The CDR3 sequence is 15 residues long. CDR3 sequence (DNA): TGTGCCAGCAGAACCGGGACCCTGAACACCGGGGAGCTGTTTTTT. Residues: CASRTGTLNTGELFF.

This clonotype was recorded many times. V usage is TRBV7-6 and J usage is TRBJ2-7; TRBD1 is a possible D gene (6 bases). V dropped 3 bases and J dropped 3 bases, with 15 bases sitting between them. The CDR3 length is 15 residues. Per the germline V gene, CDR1 is SGHVS and CDR2 is FNYEAQ. The CDR3 region has the DNA TGTGCCAGCAGCTTGTCCCACGGGACACTCTACGAGCAGTACTTC. Protein sequence: CASSLSHGTLYEQYF.

This clonotype was seen at least ten times. The chain joins TRBV9 to TRBJ1-1, with 8 bases identical to TRBD1. The CDR3 length is 15 residues. Trimming cost V 1 base and J 0 bases; bases outside gene matches: 2. The germline gives CDR1 SGDLS, CDR2 YYNGEE. CDR3 in DNA: TGTGCCAGCAGCGTACGGGACAGGATGAACACTGAAGCTTTCTTT. Protein product: CASSVRDRMNTEAFF.

This chain links TRBV15 with TRBJ2-5; TRBD1 matches 8 bases. V shed 3 bases, J shed 3 bases, and the junction held 9 bases outside the gene matches. The length of the CDR3 is 16 residues. Germline V CDR1 and CDR2: LNHNV, YYDKDF (reference sequence). The CDR3 spells CATSSNRGDAEETQYF. CDR3 in DNA: TGTGCCACCAGCAGTAACAGGGGGGATGCGGAAGAGACCCAGTACTTC.

This clonotype was found many times. The rearrangement joins TRBV7-2 to TRBJ2-3, with D unresolved. With 4 bases removed from V and 4 bases from J, the gap between germline ends came to 6 bases. Germline V lookup: CDR1 SGHTA, CDR2 FQGNSA. The CDR3 spans 12 residues. CDR3 sequence: CASSSWADTQYF. CDR3 coding DNA: TGTGCCAGCAGCTCCTGGGCAGATACGCAGTATTTT.

This clonotype has ten or more counts. This chain connects TRBV12-3 or TRBV12-4 to TRBJ1-5; D is perhaps TRBD1 (6 bases). Trimming cost V 2 bases and J 5 bases, with 19 bases left between them. CDR3 length: 17 amino acids. The CDR3 here is CASSLLGTPRPDQPQHF. CDR3 coding DNA: TGTGCCAGCAGTTTACTCGGGACACCCAGGCCGGATCAGCCCCAGCATTTT.